This record looks at one T cell receptor (beta chain) sequence and its context. Its antigen remains unidentified. The sample holds no much larger clone one base away, and base qualities are not on file. These data come from a study of blood T cell repertoires in COVID-19 (dated by TCRdb to between 2020 and 2021). Looking at the study overall: The collaborator samples originated in the United States, Italy and Spain and spanned the acute and convalescent phases of COVID-19. The material from the prospective study consisted of cDNA or gDNA derived from T cells, B-cell-depleted T cells, or PBMCs. The dataset comprised deeply sampled blood TCRbeta repertoires from subjects exposed to, actively infected with, or recovered from COVID-19. The repertoires were made available in a free public database intended to serve as a resource for research on the immune response to SARS-CoV-2. The samples were drawn from the first 160 participants of the ongoing ImmuneRACE study and from roughly 1,300 subjects provided by 6 global collaborators. Sample metadata almost always included a de-identified subject ID, COVID-19 status, age in years and sex. HLA class I and class II types, where available, came from metadata supplied by the sample provider rather than from assay-based typing.

As encoded in the germline V gene, CDR1 is SGDLS while CDR2 is YYNGEE. The CDR3 runs 14 amino acids, cysteine and phenylalanine included. Here the CDR3 DNA is all that survives: 42 bases in frame from base 1. Trimming removed 0 bases from V and 1 base from J, leaving 6 bases between the germline ends. Findings and caveats that apply to the study as a whole: Clinical and demographic metadata were provided uncurated, with the amount varying by source and participant.

One collaborating source in Seattle enrolled patients during active infection and followed them longitudinally through the course of disease. The collaborating institutions used their own protocols to collect whole blood in K2EDTA tubes. For TCRbeta analysis, collaborators shipped samples in one of three forms: frozen whole blood, isolated PBMCs, or DNA extracted from either of those sample types. TCRbeta CDR3 regions were amplified from genomic DNA using the immunoSEQ Assay, a bias-controlled multiplex PCR. Regarding the original processing steps: Nucleated cell counts per sample were estimated from amplification of reference gene primers within the assay. Sequence reads were collapsed and filtered to measure the absolute abundance of every unique TCRbeta CDR3 rearrangement. For each sample, productive Simpson clonality was calculated as the square root of Simpson's diversity index over productive rearrangements. This is the immuneACCESS table as TCRdb keeps it, with only in-frame sequences that have V and J called. A part of the clones is gone; compared with another copy, unresolved V genes explain less than half, and the rest is unexplained. The DNA gave D and trimming, while V, J and clone size come from that table. Counted in this sample were 250,000 to 300,000 clones; about 88% of them appeared once. 10% to 12% of the sample is held by the ten biggest clonotypes.

The chain was built from TRBV9 and TRBJ2-3, with the D gene call left open. Source material: peripheral blood. The sequence came from a woman in her twenties or thirties with COVID-19, enrolled during active disease. The CDR3 reads CASSVGVGTDTQYF. The DNA sequence is as follows: TGTGCCAGCAGCGTAGGAGTCGGCACAGATACGCAGTATTTT.